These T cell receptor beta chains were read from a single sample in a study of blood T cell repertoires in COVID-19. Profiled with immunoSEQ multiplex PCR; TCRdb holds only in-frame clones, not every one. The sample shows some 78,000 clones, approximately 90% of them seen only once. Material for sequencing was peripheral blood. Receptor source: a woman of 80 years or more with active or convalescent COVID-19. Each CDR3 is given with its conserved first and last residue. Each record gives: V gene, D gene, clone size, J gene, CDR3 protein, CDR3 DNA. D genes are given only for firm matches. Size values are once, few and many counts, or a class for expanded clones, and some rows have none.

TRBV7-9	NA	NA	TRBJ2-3	CASSWTARTDTQYF	TGTGCCAGCAGCTGGACAGCACGCACAGATACGCAGTATTTT
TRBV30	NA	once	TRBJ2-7	CAWSDGQITYEQYF	TGTGCCTGGAGCGATGGACAGATTACCTACGAGCAGTACTTC
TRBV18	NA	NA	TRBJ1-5	CASSPSLNQPQHF	TGTGCCAGCTCACCCTCCCTGAATCAGCCCCAGCATTTT
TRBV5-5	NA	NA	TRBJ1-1	CASSLVQGRDTEAFF	TGTGCCAGCAGCTTGGTTCAGGGGCGGGACACTGAAGCTTTCTTT
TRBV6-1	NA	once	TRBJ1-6	CASSEIRGRSPLHF	TGTGCCAGCAGTGAAATCAGGGGTCGGTCACCCCTCCACTTT
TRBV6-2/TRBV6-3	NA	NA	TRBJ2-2	CASSYNGGSNGELFF	TGTGCCAGCAGTTACAACGGCGGGTCCAACGGGGAGCTGTTTTTT
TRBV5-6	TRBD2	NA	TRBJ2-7	CASSLNKRLAGGQYF	TGTGCCAGCAGCTTAAACAAGAGACTAGCTGGGGGGCAGTACTTC
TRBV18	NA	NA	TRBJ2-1	CASSPVAGRVANEQFF	TGTGCCAGCTCACCAGTCGCCGGGAGAGTAGCTAATGAGCAGTTCTTC
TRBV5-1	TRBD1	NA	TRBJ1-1	CASSLDAGTGPTEAFF	TGCGCCAGCAGCTTGGATGCTGGGACAGGGCCCACTGAAGCTTTCTTT
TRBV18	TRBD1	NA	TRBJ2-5	CASSRALQGNQETQYF	TGTGCCAGCTCACGAGCCCTACAGGGGAACCAAGAGACCCAGTACTTC
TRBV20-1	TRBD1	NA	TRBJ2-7	CSASSPTGGEQYF	TGCAGTGCTAGTTCCCCGACAGGGGGCGAGCAGTACTTC
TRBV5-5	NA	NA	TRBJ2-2	CASSLGQTFNRELFF	TGTGCCAGCAGCTTGGGACAGACCTTTAACAGGGAGCTGTTTTTT
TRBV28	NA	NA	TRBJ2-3	CASRSRGTDTQYF	TGTGCCAGCAGAAGCAGGGGAACAGATACGCAGTATTTT
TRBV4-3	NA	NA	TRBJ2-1	CASSQEGGNEQFF	TGCGCCAGCAGCCAAGAAGGCGGCAATGAGCAGTTCTTC
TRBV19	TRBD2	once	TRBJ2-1	CASSVGLARSYNEQFF	TGTGCCAGTAGTGTGGGACTAGCGAGATCCTACAATGAGCAGTTCTTC
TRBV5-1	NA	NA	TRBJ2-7	CASSLTGQTYEQYF	TGCGCCAGCAGCTTGACCGGACAGACCTACGAGCAGTACTTC
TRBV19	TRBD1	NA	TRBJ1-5	CASSLWTGGGQPQHF	TGTGCCAGTAGTCTCTGGACAGGGGGCGGTCAGCCCCAGCATTTT
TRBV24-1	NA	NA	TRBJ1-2	CATSDPGRYGYTF	TGTGCCACCAGTGATCCGGGTCGTTATGGCTACACCTTC
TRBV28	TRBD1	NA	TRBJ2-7	CASSLYATGGGEQYF	TGTGCCAGCAGTTTATATGCGACAGGGGGCGGGGAGCAGTACTTC
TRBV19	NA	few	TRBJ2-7	CASSILQSEEQYF	TGTGCCAGTAGTATACTGCAAAGTGAGGAGCAGTACTTC
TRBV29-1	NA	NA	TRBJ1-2	CSVESGSGYTF	TGCAGCGTTGAGTCAGGGTCTGGCTACACCTTC
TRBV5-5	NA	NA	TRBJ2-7	CASRRRYRDSYEQYF	TGTGCCAGCAGGCGCCGGTACAGGGACTCCTACGAGCAGTACTTC
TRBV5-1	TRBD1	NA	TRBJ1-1	CASSSQGVGTEAFF	TGCGCCAGCAGCTCCCAGGGGGTCGGCACTGAAGCTTTCTTT
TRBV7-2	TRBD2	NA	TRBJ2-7	CASSRTGTSSSYEQYF	TGTGCCAGCAGCAGGACCGGGACTAGCTCCTCCTACGAGCAGTACTTC
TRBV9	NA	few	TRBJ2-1	CASSSSGSSYNEQFF	TGTGCCAGCAGCTCCAGCGGAAGCTCCTACAATGAGCAGTTCTTC
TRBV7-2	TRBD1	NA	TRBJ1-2	CASSFGGQSSYGYTF	TGTGCCAGCAGCTTTGGGGGACAGAGTAGCTATGGCTACACCTTC
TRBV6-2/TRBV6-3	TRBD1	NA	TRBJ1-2	CASSRDRDYGYTF	TGTGCCAGCAGCCGAGACAGGGACTATGGCTACACCTTC
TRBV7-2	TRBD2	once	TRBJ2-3	CASSLAPGLAVPPDTQYF	TGTGCCAGCAGCTTAGCACCGGGACTAGCGGTTCCTCCAGATACGCAGTATTTT
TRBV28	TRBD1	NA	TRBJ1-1	CASTTGGSVNTEAFF	TGTGCCAGCACAACAGGGGGCTCGGTGAACACTGAAGCTTTCTTT
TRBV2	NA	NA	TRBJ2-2	CASSMRDTGELFF	TGTGCCAGCAGCATGAGGGACACCGGGGAGCTGTTTTTT
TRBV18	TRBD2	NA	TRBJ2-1	CASSFGTSGSYNEQFF	TGTGCCAGCTCTTTCGGGACTAGCGGATCCTACAATGAGCAGTTCTTC
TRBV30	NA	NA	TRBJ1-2	CAWSSGSLGYGYTF	TGTGCCTGGAGTTCCGGGTCCCTTGGCTATGGCTACACCTTC
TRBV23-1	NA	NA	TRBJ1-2	CATHRARGYTF	TGCGCCACCCACAGGGCTCGTGGCTACACCTTC
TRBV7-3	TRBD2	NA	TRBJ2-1	CASSLTYLAEYNEQFF	TGTGCCAGCAGCTTAACGTACCTAGCGGAGTACAATGAGCAGTTCTTC
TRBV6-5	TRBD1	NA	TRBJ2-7	CASSYSGDRGHEQYF	TGTGCCAGCAGTTACTCTGGGGACAGGGGTCACGAGCAGTACTTC
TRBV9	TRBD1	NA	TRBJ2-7	CASSVVAGGKDEQYF	TGTGCCAGCAGCGTAGTGGCAGGGGGCAAGGACGAGCAGTACTTC
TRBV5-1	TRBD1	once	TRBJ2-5	CASSIGTVAGETQYF	TGCGCCAGCAGCATCGGGACAGTCGCAGGGGAGACCCAGTACTTC
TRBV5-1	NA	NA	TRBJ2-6	CASRAPGQASGANVLTF	TGCGCCAGCAGGGCCCCAGGGCAGGCCTCTGGGGCCAACGTCCTGACTTTC
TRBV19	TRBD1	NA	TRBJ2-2	CASSITGAGTGELFF	TGTGCCAGTAGTATAACAGGGGCGGGCACCGGGGAGCTGTTTTTT
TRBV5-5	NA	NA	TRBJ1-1	CASSLTGRTEAFF	TGTGCCAGCAGCTTAACAGGGCGGACTGAAGCTTTCTTT